A selection of T cell receptor beta chains follows, all from one sample in a study of blood T cell repertoires in COVID-19. Generated by immunoSEQ multiplex PCR, the TCRdb table keeps only in-frame clones and is missing some. The table has about 170,000 clones, roughly four fifths seen once; the top ten hold 7.7%. The material sequenced was peripheral blood. These receptors originate from a man aged 40-55 years who had recovered from COVID-19. Both conserved end residues are part of each CDR3. A D gene is named only where the DNA matches it firmly. Clone size is shown for a subset of rows, as once, few, many or a class of expanded clone.

J gene | clone size | D gene | V gene | CDR3 protein | CDR3 DNA
TRBJ2-1 | NA | TRBD1 | TRBV9 | CASSVVGTGANEQFF | TGTGCCAGCAGCGTAGTGGGGACAGGGGCCAATGAGCAGTTCTTC
TRBJ2-1 | NA | NA | TRBV11-2 | CASSQAPSSYNEQFF | TGTGCCAGCAGCCAGGCCCCCAGCTCCTACAATGAGCAGTTCTTC
TRBJ2-2 | NA | TRBD2 | TRBV11-2 | CASSLVGREGRTGELFF | TGTGCCAGCAGCTTAGTAGGTCGGGAGGGTAGGACCGGGGAGCTGTTTTTT
TRBJ1-4 | NA | TRBD1 | TRBV2 | CASSESGTDNEKLFF | TGTGCCAGCAGTGAATCCGGGACAGACAATGAAAAACTGTTTTTT
TRBJ2-7 | NA | NA | TRBV2 | CATGPAREQYF | TGTGCCACTGGGCCCGCCCGGGAGCAGTACTTC
TRBJ2-7 | NA | TRBD1 | TRBV6-5 | CASRETGVYEQYF | TGTGCCAGCAGGGAGACAGGGGTCTACGAGCAGTACTTC
TRBJ1-4 | NA | NA | TRBV7-6 | CASSPTTQGSNEKLFF | TGTGCCAGCAGCCCTACGACGCAGGGGTCTAATGAAAAACTGTTTTTT
TRBJ2-7 | NA | NA | TRBV27 | CASSPSLYEQYF | TGTGCCAGCAGCCCCTCCCTATACGAGCAGTACTTC
TRBJ2-1 | NA | NA | TRBV6-2/TRBV6-3 | CASSLPTGESSYNEQFF | TGTGCCAGCAGCTTACCGACAGGCGAAAGCTCCTACAATGAGCAGTTCTTC
TRBJ1-5 | once | TRBD1 | TRBV4-2 | CASSQEGQGGRPQHF | TGTGCCAGCAGCCAAGAAGGGCAGGGGGGTAGGCCCCAGCATTTT
TRBJ2-7 | NA | NA | TRBV7-9 | CASSLAYSGEQYF | TGTGCCAGCAGCTTAGCTTACAGCGGGGAGCAGTACTTC
TRBJ2-1 | NA | NA | TRBV2 | CASSENQGYEQFF | TGTGCCAGCAGTGAGAACCAGGGCTATGAGCAGTTCTTC
TRBJ2-1 | once | TRBD1 | TRBV5-1 | CASSRSGTGGYNEQFF | TGCGCCAGCAGCCGCTCCGGGACAGGGGGATACAATGAGCAGTTCTTC
TRBJ2-7 | once | NA | TRBV20-1 | CSARVRDTVYF | TGCAGTGCTAGAGTCCGGGACACGGTATACTTC